The 5 T cell receptor beta chains below were found in one sample sequenced in a study of early T cells in non-severe SARS-CoV-2 infection. TCRdb analysed the 5' RACE reads with MiXCR anew, one entry per CDR3 protein. The table lists more than 90,000 distinct CDR3 sequences, less than 15% of them singletons, with 2% to 2.5% in the top ten. The sample was whole blood. Every receptor here comes from an adult who was a healthcare worker with PCR-confirmed SARS-CoV-2 infection or an uninfected control (not recorded which).

This clonotype was found many times. The V call is TRBV7-8, the J call TRBJ2-7; D is perhaps TRBD2 (7 bases). Trimming removed 3 bases at V and 0 bases at J, with 15 bases between. CDR1 and CDR2 from the germline V gene are SGHVS and FQNEAQ. The CDR3 totals 16 residues. CDR3 DNA: TGTGCCAGCAGCTTCCCCTTCGGGGGGCACTCCTACGAGCAGTACTTC. Translation gives CASSFPFGGHSYEQYF. The full variable domain, rest sourced from reference TRBV7-8 and TRBJ2-7, is GAGVSQSPRYKVAKRGQDVALRCDPISGHVSLFWYQQALGQGPEFLTYFQNEAQLDKSGLPSDRFFAERPEGSVSTLKIQRTQQEDSAVYLCASSFPFGGHSYEQYFGPGTRLTVT.

This clonotype was counted only a few times. This chain uses TRBV9 with TRBJ1-2, with unresolved D. CDR3 length: 14 residues. Looked up from germline, CDR1 is SGDLS and CDR2 is YYNGEE. V gave up 7 bases and J gave up 5 bases, with 18 bases separating them. This chain's CDR3 is CASPRRAKQYGYTF. DNA for the CDR3: TGTGCCAGCCCGAGGAGGGCTAAACAATATGGCTACACCTTC.

The gene calls are TRBV9 and TRBJ2-3; 10 nucleotides match TRBD2. CDR1 and CDR2 from the germline V gene are SGDLS and YYNGEE. Unmatched junction bases numbered 3, after V lost 2 bases and J lost 0 bases. The CDR3 has 16 amino acids. The CDR3 loop is CASSVLAGASTDTQYF. CDR3 DNA sequence: TGTGCCAGCAGCGTCCTAGCGGGGGCCAGCACAGATACGCAGTATTTT. Supplemented by reference TRBV9 and TRBJ2-3, the full variable domain reads DSGVTQTPKHLITATGQRVTLRCSPRSGDLSVYWYQQSLDQGLQFLIQYYNGEERAKGNILERFSAQQFPDLHSELNLSSLELGDSALYFCASSVLAGASTDTQYFGPGTRLTVL.

This clonotype was recorded once. This chain uses TRBV5-1 with TRBJ2-2; D is unclear. The CDR3 spans 14 residues. Trimming left V 4 bases short and J 1 base short, with 8 bases between. Germline V lookup: CDR1 SGHRS, CDR2 YFSETQ. Here the CDR3 reads CASSPWGNTGELFF. CDR3 nucleotide sequence: TGCGCCAGCAGCCCATGGGGGAACACCGGGGAGCTGTTTTTT.

This clonotype was picked up a small number of times. This chain connects TRBV28 to TRBJ1-6; TRBD1 matches at 7 bases. Germline lookup yields CDR1 MDHEN and CDR2 SYDVKM. J gave up 7 bases and V 8 bases, and 11 bases lay outside the gene matches. The CDR3 extends over 15 amino acids. The CDR3, as DNA: TGTGCCAGCGACCCCAGGGACAGTCCCAATTCACCCCTCCACTTT. It encodes CASDPRDSPNSPLHF.